This TCR beta chain was sequenced for a study of T cell responses to AZD1222 COVID-19 vaccine. Notes on the study in general: Only after the peak T cell response were repertoires sampled. Spike as a whole was targeted by vaccine-associated CD4 TCRs, dominant at 160-218 and 743-854. Clonal diversity was possibly underestimated; the donors were predominantly white British and more often female.

J gave up 5 bases and V 1 base, and 8 bases lay outside the gene matches. Per the germline V gene, CDR1 is LGHNA and CDR2 is YSLEER. There are 16 residues in the CDR3. A note on this clone: Its cognate antigen is unknown.

Profiling relied on immunoSEQ multiplex PCR, and the TCRdb table lists in-frame clones only, not all of them. Among 90,000 to 120,000 clones, 93% were seen once, and the ten largest hold 4% to 5.5%. The TCR sequence derives from an adult in good health. The chain combines TRBV4-3 with TRBJ1-5; 7 positions match TRBD1. The source was peripheral blood, collected on day 0 of AZD1222 vaccination. CDR3 in DNA: TGCGCCAGCAGCCAAGGCTACAGGGGCGCCTATCAGCCCCAGCATTTT. Encoded protein: CASSQGYRGAYQPQHF.